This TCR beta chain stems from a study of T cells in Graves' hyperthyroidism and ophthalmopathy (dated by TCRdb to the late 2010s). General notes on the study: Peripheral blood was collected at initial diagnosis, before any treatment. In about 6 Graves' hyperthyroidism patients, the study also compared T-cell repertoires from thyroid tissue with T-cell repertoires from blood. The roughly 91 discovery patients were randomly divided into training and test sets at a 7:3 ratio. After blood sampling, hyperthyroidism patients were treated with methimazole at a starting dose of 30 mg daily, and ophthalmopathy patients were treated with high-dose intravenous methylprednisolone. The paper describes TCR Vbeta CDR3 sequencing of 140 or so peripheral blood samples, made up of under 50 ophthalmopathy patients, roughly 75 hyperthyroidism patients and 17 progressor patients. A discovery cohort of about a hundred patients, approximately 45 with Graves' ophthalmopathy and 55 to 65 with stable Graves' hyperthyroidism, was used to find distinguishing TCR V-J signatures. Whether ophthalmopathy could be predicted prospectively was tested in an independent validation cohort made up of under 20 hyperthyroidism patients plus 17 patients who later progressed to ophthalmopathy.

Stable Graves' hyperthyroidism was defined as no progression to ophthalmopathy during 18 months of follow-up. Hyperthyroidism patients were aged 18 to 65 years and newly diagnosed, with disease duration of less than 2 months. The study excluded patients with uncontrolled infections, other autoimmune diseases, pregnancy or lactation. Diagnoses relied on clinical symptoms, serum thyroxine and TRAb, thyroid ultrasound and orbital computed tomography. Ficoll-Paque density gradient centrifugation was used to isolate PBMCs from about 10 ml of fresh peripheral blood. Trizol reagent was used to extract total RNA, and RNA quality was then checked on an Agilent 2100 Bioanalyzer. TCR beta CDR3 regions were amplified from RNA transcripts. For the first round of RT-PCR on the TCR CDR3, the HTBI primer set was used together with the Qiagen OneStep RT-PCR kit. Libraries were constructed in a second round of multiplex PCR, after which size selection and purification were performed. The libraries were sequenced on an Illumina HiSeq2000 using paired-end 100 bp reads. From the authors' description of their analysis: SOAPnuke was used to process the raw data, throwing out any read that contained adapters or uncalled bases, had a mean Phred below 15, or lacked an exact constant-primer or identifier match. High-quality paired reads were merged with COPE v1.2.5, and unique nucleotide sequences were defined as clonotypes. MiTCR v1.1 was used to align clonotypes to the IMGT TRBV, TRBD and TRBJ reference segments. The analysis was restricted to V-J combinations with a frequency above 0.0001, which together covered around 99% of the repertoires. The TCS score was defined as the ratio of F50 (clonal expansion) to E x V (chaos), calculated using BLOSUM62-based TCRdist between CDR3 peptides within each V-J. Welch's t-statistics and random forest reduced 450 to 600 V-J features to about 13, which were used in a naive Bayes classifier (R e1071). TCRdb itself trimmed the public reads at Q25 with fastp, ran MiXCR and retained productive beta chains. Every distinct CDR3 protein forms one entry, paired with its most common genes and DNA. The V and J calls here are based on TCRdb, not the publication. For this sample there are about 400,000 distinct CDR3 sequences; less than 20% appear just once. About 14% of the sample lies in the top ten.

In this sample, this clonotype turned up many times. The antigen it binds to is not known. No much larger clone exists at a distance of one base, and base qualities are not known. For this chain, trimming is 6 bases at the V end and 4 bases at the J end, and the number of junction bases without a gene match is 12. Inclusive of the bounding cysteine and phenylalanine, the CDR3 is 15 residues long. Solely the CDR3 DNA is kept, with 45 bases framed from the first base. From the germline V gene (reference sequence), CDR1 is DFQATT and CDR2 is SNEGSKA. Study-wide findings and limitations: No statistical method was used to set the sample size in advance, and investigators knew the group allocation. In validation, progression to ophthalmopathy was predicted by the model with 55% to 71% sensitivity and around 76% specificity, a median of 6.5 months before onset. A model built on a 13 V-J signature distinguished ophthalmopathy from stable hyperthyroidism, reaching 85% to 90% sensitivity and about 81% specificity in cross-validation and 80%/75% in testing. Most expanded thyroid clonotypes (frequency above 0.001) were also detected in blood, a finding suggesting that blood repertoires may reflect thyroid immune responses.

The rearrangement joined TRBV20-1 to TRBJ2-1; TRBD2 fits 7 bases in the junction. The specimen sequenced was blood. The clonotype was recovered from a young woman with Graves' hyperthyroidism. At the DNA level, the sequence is TGCAGTGCGGTGGACTGGAGGGAGGGATACAATGAGCAGTTCTTC. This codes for CSAVDWREGYNEQFF.